One TCR beta chain is described in this entry. The antigen remains unidentified. Repertoires were generated with immunoSEQ multiplex PCR, while TCRdb's copy carries only in-frame clones and drops some. Among 70,000 to 95,000 clones, approximately 81% were seen once, and the ten largest hold 1.1%. These data come from a study of OX40 agonist ivuxolimab in advanced cancers. Study summary: Patients were approximately 80% male with ages about 20 to 79, mean about 65. Study-wide results and limits: No antigen was identified for the clonally expanded peripheral T cells.

Germline V gene lookup returns CDR1 SEHNR and CDR2 FQNEAQ (reference sequence). V gave up 5 bases and J gave up 9 bases, with 8 bases separating them. The CDR3 is 11 amino acids. Material: CD4+ or CD8+ T cells sorted from blood, obtained in a trial of the OX40 agonist ivuxolimab. V is TRBV7-9 and J is TRBJ2-1; no clear D. This clonotype originated in an adult with an advanced solid tumor such as melanoma, head and neck, liver or kidney cancer. The CDR3 nucleotides read TGTGCCAGCAGCCCCGAAGCTGAGCAGTTCTTC. It translates to CASSPEAEQFF.